This is a list of T cell receptor beta chains from one sample in a study of CDR3 diversity in severe acne. MiXCR, run by TCRdb on the PCR reads, gives a single entry per CDR3 protein. The sample has under 100,000 distinct CDR3 sequences, roughly half seen once. Sequencing was performed on blood. The source is a male donor in good health, serving as a control. CDR3s include the opening cysteine and the closing phenylalanine or tryptophan. The D gene is left open where the match is weak. Part of the rows lack a size; the others show once, few, many or a class for expanded clones.

D gene	clone size	CDR3 length	V gene	J gene	CDR3 DNA	CDR3 protein
TRBD1	medium-sized	14	TRBV7-3	TRBJ2-1	TGTGCCAGCAGCTTAAATCACCAGGACAGGGCGGCGTTCTTC	CASSLNHQDRAAFF
TRBD1	medium-sized	16	TRBV5-6	TRBJ2-7	TGTGCCAGCAGCTTCCCGGGACAGCCCCTGACCTACGAGCAGTACTTC	CASSFPGQPLTYEQYF
TRBD1	NA	14	TRBV5-1	TRBJ2-5	TGCGCCAGCAGCCTGAGGGACAGCACAGAGACCCAGTACTTC	CASSLRDSTETQYF
TRBD1	NA	13	TRBV2	TRBJ2-7	TGTGCCAGCAGTGGACAGGGGGCGGGCGAGCAGTACTTC	CASSGQGAGEQYF
TRBD2	NA	14	TRBV29-1	TRBJ2-1	TGCAGCGTCACCAGCGGGACTAGCGGACGAGCGCAGTTCTTC	CSVTSGTSGRAQFF
NA	NA	12	TRBV11-3	TRBJ1-6	TGTGCCAGTCGCCCGGGAGATCCACCCCTCCACTTT	CASRPGDPPLHF
TRBD1	NA	15	TRBV7-3	TRBJ2-7	TGTGCCAGCAGTCGGACAGGGAGTATCAGTGACGAGCAGTACTTC	CASSRTGSISDEQYF
TRBD1	many	13	TRBV12-3/TRBV12-4	TRBJ1-1	TGTGCCGTCGGGCTGGCAGGGGGCACTGAAGCTTTCTTT	CAVGLAGGTEAFF
TRBD1	NA	16	TRBV7-9	TRBJ2-5	TGTGCCAGCAGCTTATTTGGACAGGGCCTTAAGATGACCCAGTACTTC	CASSLFGQGLKMTQYF
TRBD2	NA	16	TRBV25-1	TRBJ2-5	TGTGCCACCCGAGGAGGGTCCTCCCTAGCGGAAGAGACCCAGTACTTC	CATRGGSSLAEETQYF
TRBD1	many	13	TRBV2	TRBJ1-1	TGTGCCAGCACGACAGGGTATGACACTGAAGCTTTCTTT	CASTTGYDTEAFF
NA	NA	12	TRBV7-9	TRBJ1-2	TGTGCCAGCAGCTTATCCGGGAATGGCTACACCTTC	CASSLSGNGYTF
NA	NA	12	TRBV6-6	TRBJ1-1	TGTGCCAGCAGTCATAGACGAGCTGAAGCTTTCTTT	CASSHRRAEAFF
NA	NA	15	TRBV2	TRBJ2-7	TGTGCCAGCAGTGAATCGTGGGGGGCGATGGACGAGCAGTACTTC	CASSESWGAMDEQYF
TRBD2	few	15	TRBV5-4	TRBJ2-7	TGTGCCAGCAGCCTGGAAGGACTAGCGGAGGCAGGGCAGTACTTC	CASSLEGLAEAGQYF
TRBD2	few	14	TRBV20-1	TRBJ2-7	TGCAGTGCTACAGGACTAGCGGGGGCCTACGAGCAGTACTTC	CSATGLAGAYEQYF
NA	many	13	TRBV10-3	TRBJ2-7	TGTGCCATCAGTGCGGGGGTCTCCTACGAGCAGTACTTC	CAISAGVSYEQYF
TRBD2	NA	16	TRBV6-2/TRBV6-3	TRBJ2-5	TGTGCCAGCAGAAGAAGTGGCGGGGGGGGTGGGGAGACCCAGTACTTC	CASRRSGGGGGETQYF
NA	few	14	TRBV20-1	TRBJ1-2	TGCAGTGCTAGAGTTTTCGGGTTGGACTTTGGCTACACCTTC	CSARVFGLDFGYTF
NA	NA	13	TRBV13	TRBJ2-7	TGTGCCAGCACCTTAGGGCCAGGCTACGAGCAGTACTTC	CASTLGPGYEQYF
TRBD2	many	12	TRBV13	TRBJ2-3	TGTGCCAGCAGTTTTAGCGGGAACTCGCAGTATTTT	CASSFSGNSQYF
TRBD2	many	16	TRBV7-9	TRBJ2-3	TGTGCCAGCAGCTTCACACGGACTAGATCGACAGATACGCAGTATTTT	CASSFTRTRSTDTQYF
TRBD1	NA	13	TRBV7-3	TRBJ1-1	TGTGCCAGCAGCTCCATCGACAGGGGGAGAGCTTTCTTT	CASSSIDRGRAFF
NA	NA	15	TRBV24-1	TRBJ2-5	TGTGCCACCAGTGATTTATCAGGGGACTTAGAGACCCAGTACTTC	CATSDLSGDLETQYF
TRBD1	NA	14	TRBV25-1	TRBJ1-1	TGTGCCAGCAGTGAGACTGCCGAAGGGGGCGGTGGTTTCTTT	CASSETAEGGGGFF
TRBD1	once	16	TRBV14	TRBJ2-5	TGTGCCAGCAGCCAAGAGAGACAGGGGGCTTCGGAGACCCAGTACTTC	CASSQERQGASETQYF
TRBD2	many	16	TRBV5-8	TRBJ2-7	TGTGCCAGCAGCAAGGGACTAGCGGGAGGGTTAGACGAGCAGTACTTC	CASSKGLAGGLDEQYF
NA	NA	14	TRBV5-1	TRBJ1-1	TGCGCCAGCAGTTTCACAGGTACGAACACTGAAGCTTTCTTT	CASSFTGTNTEAFF
NA	NA	14	TRBV4-1	TRBJ1-1	TGCGCCAGCAGGCAGGGACCGCGAAGCACTGAAGCTTTCTTT	CASRQGPRSTEAFF
NA	NA	16	TRBV6-5	TRBJ1-1	TGTGCCAGCAGTTCTCCAGGAGCGCCTATGAACACTGAAGCTTTCTTT	CASSSPGAPMNTEAFF
NA	NA	15	TRBV19	TRBJ1-5	TGTGCCAGTAGCCTATTAAGGGATAGCAATCAGCCCCAGCATTTT	CASSLLRDSNQPQHF
NA	NA	14	TRBV14	TRBJ2-7	TGTGCCAGCAGCCGCCCGGTAGGGACCCACGAGCAGTACTTC	CASSRPVGTHEQYF
NA	once	13	TRBV10-2	TRBJ1-2	TGCGCCAGCTATGAACAGGGCCCCTATGGCTACACCTTC	CASYEQGPYGYTF